This T cell receptor beta chain was observed in a study of low-dose radiotherapy and immunotherapy resistance in tumors. Study-level background: Intravenous ipilimumab 1 mg/kg every six weeks was given with nivolumab 240 mg every two weeks. Patients took aspirin 300 mg by mouth once daily. This continued for four cycles, starting on cycle 1 day 1.

This clonotype has a count of ten or more. Time point defined: after trial treatment. The treatment was: LDRT plus nivolumab, ipilimumab, low-dose cyclophosphamide and aspirin (RACIN trial). Nivolumab, ipilimumab, aspirin, low-dose cyclophosphamide and low-dose radiotherapy were given to donors. Patients who could take part had advanced solid tumors with no tumor-infiltrating lymphocytes. Primers used for first-strand cDNA, a TRAV- and TRBV-specific set, covered both alpha and beta chains. TCR amplification involved 20 PCR cycles with a constant-region primer and V-primer adapter. TCRdb processed the reads anew with MiXCR; each CDR3 protein has one entry. The sample yields 45,000 or so distinct CDR3 sequences, around 25% seen once. This CDR3 has 15 residues. CDR1 is SGHVS and CDR2 is FQNEAQ in the germline V gene. V lost 5 bases, J lost 7 bases, and 11 bases stayed unmatched.

The sequenced sample was PBMCs, obtained after low-dose radiotherapy plus immunotherapy. This clonotype originated in a male donor with prostate cancer. V gene TRBV7-8 combines with J gene TRBJ2-1; 7 bases fit TRBD1. CDR3 loop: CASSTGVGPTNEQFF. CDR3 sequence (DNA): TGTGCCAGCAGCACAGGGGTGGGGCCCACAAATGAGCAGTTCTTC.